This paragraph reports one T cell receptor (beta chain). Antigen: not known. Using immunoSEQ multiplex PCR, the repertoire was profiled, and TCRdb retains in-frame clones only, with some absent. The sample includes 2 million to 2.5 million clones, roughly 95% of them seen just once. This record comes from a study of shared clonotypes between healthy human individuals. Study-wide context: The study enrolled a couple of women and a few men aged 18 to 49. Broader study findings: It was observed that roughly 4.8% of naive CD4 clonotypes were shared across a handful of donors.

V gave up 0 bases and J gave up 0 bases, with 9 bases separating them. Germline lookup yields CDR1 LGHNT and CDR2 FRNRAP. The CDR3 sequence is 16 residues long. The V call is TRBV12-5, the J call TRBJ1-3; D possibly corresponds to TRBD1 (5 bases). The receptor was isolated from a man younger than 35 in good health. Sequencing was performed on naive CD4+ T cells sorted from blood. Indicated subset: CD45RA+ positively selected. CDR3 bases: TGTGCTAGTGGTTTGGTACAGGCGAACTCTGGAAACACCATATATTTT. Protein product: CASGLVQANSGNTIYF.